This T cell receptor beta chain is drawn from a study of beta chain features in type 1 diabetes (dated by TCRdb to the late 2010s). For the wider study: No differences in mean age, gender distribution, total cell number or subset yield were found between patients and healthy donors. Across all samples, 107,917,701 sorted cells were examined, and cell number per subset correlated strongly with RNA yield. The study compared the TCRB repertoires of sorted circulating CD4+ T cell subsets in recently diagnosed type 1 diabetes patients with those in matched healthy donors. Regulatory and stem cell-like memory subsets were isolated from only 8 patients and roughly 8 healthy donors, whereas naive and central memory subsets came from all 28 donors.

Here V drops 2 bases and J drops 2 bases, and the junction holds 10 bases not matched to any gene. The CDR3, cysteine through phenylalanine, is 18 amino acids long. Kept here is only the CDR3 DNA, which spans 54 bases and is read in frame from base 1. The germline V gene (reference sequence) supplies CDR1 MNHEY and CDR2 SMNVEV. Results and caveats for the whole study, not just this receptor: Naive, central memory and regulatory TCRB repertoires appeared to be more alike among patients than among healthy donors. Type 1 diabetes patients showed a moderate but significant shortening of TCRB CDR3 length in all four CD4+ subsets. PCR may preferentially amplify shorter templates, but because patient and control samples were amplified and corrected together, any resulting skew would affect both groups equally. Only small numbers of individuals were included in the HLA sub-analyses, which left unresolved whether HLA type had any influence on TCRB rearrangement. At VDJ recombination sites, type 1 diabetes patients had fewer insertions and more deleted nucleotides, which implies abnormalities in thymic rearrangement. Because cDNA was sequenced instead of genomic DNA, activated cells with high expression could be over-represented, although the groups did not differ in activation or CD3 levels.

The High Capacity cDNA Reverse Transcription Kit was used to reverse transcribe all of the isolated RNA, meaning that expressed TCRB transcripts were what got sequenced. Deep immunoSEQ sequencing was applied to naive, central memory and regulatory T cell samples, giving an average of around 3.8 million total reads per sample. Sorted cells were lysed in RLT buffer and RNA was extracted with DNase-treated RNeasy Micro or Mini kits, depending on cell number. Each cell subset was processed separately to prevent cross-contamination, with patient and healthy donor samples processed together. The immunoSEQ multiplex PCR was used to amplify TCRB sequences from cDNA, generating 87-bp fragments that spanned the CDR3 region. Sequencing of the amplicons was performed on the Illumina HiSeq platform. On the study's bioinformatics: Synthetic template baselines were used to correct PCR bias computationally, reads within Hamming distance 2 were collapsed together, and singletons that could not be merged were discarded. Reads were aligned against IMGT so that V, D and J genes, CDR3 length and insertions or deletions at six rearrangement sites could be assigned. Within each subset, clonotype counts were normalized to the number of sorted cells before true diversity and Gini coefficients were calculated with the tcR R package. The overlap coefficient, calculated on TCRB nucleotide sequences, was used to measure repertoire sharing. TCRdb carries this immuneACCESS record with in-frame sequences only. Its versions omit some clonotypes, under half of them owing to an unresolved V gene in the studies checked, with the rest unexplained. That table supplies the V and J calls and clone size; D and trimming were determined from the DNA. The sample table contains roughly 180,000 clones; only one count was recorded for almost 8% of them. The ten largest clones add up to under 0.6% of the sample.

Each donor gave one peripheral blood draw, averaging roughly 100 mL, which was collected into heparinised tubes. A BD FACSAria II was used to sort naive, central memory, regulatory and stem cell-like memory CD4+ T cells with a panel that included CD45RO, CCR7, CD25, CD127, CD95 and CD27. Purity was above 98% for every sorted population. PBMCs were isolated right away by Lymphoprep density gradient centrifugation and were stained directly, without culture. To minimize batch effects, samples were stained and sorted in pairs, one healthy donor with one patient per experiment. This clone came up a few times. The antigen it recognizes is unknown. Base quality data are lacking; no much larger clone is found one base away.

Recombination linked TRBV27 to TRBJ2-3; 10 of the junction bases match TRBD2. This receptor was obtained from a man aged 18-30 years with type 1 diabetes. Sequencing was performed on central memory CD4+ T cells from blood. The DNA sequence reads TGTGCCAGCAGTTTACGGGGTAGCGGGGGGTACTACACAGATACGCAGTATTTT. This translates into CASSLRGSGGYYTDTQYF.